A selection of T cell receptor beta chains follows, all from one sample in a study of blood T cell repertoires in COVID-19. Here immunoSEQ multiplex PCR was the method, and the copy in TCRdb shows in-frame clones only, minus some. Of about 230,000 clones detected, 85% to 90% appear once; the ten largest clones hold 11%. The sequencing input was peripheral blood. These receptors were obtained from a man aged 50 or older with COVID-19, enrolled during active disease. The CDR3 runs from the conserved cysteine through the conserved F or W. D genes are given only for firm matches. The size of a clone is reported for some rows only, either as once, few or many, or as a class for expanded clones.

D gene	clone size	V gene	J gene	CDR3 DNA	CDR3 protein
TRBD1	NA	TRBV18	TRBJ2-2	TGTGCCAGCTCACCCCAGGGGGATGTCACCGGGGAGCTGTTTTTT	CASSPQGDVTGELFF
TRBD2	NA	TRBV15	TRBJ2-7	TGTGCCACCAGCAGAGCATTAACTAGCGGGAGGTCTGGAGTCTACGAGCAGTACTTC	CATSRALTSGRSGVYEQYF
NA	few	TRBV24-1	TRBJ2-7	TGTGCCACCTTAGCGAATGGGTCCTACGAGCAGTACTTC	CATLANGSYEQYF
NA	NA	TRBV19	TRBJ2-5	TGTGCCAGTAGTATTGGACTTTTGGCGGCCCCGGGGGAGACCCAGTACTTC	CASSIGLLAAPGETQYF
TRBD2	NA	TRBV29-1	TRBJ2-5	TGCAGCGTTGAACTAGCGGGGGTCGGGGGAGAGACCCAGTACTTC	CSVELAGVGGETQYF
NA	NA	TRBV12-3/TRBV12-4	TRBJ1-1	TGTGCCAGCAGTTTCAGCGGAAACACTGAAGCTTTCTTT	CASSFSGNTEAFF
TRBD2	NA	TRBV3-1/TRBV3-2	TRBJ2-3	TGTGCCAGCAGCCAACAGGGACTAGCGGGGGCAGCCAGCACAGATACGCAGTATTTT	CASSQQGLAGAASTDTQYF
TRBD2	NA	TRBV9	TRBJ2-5	TGTGCCAGCAGCGTAGGACTAGCGGGGTTCGAAGGGACCCAGTACTTC	CASSVGLAGFEGTQYF
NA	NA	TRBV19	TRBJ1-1	TGTGCCAGTAGTATAACAGTTCAAACTGAAGCTTTCTTT	CASSITVQTEAFF
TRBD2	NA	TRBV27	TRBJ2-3	TGTGCCAGCAGCGGATATAGCGGGAGGGCCGGAGATACGCAGTATTTT	CASSGYSGRAGDTQYF
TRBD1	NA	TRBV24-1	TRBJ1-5	TGTGCCACCAGTGATCCAAGGACAGGGAACAATCAGCCCCAGCATTTT	CATSDPRTGNNQPQHF
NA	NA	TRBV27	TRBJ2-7	TGTGCCAGCAGAACGGGTCTCCTCTACGAGCAGTACTTC	CASRTGLLYEQYF
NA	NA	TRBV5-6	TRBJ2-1	TGTGCCAGCAGCTTGAAGCCGAGGCTATCATACAATGAGCAGTTCTTC	CASSLKPRLSYNEQFF
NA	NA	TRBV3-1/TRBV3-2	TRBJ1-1	TGTGCCAGCAGCCACTCCGGGATAAGGTTCGAAGCTTTCTTT	CASSHSGIRFEAFF
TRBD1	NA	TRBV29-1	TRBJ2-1	TGCAGCGTAGGACAGGGGGTGTATGAGCAGTTCTTC	CSVGQGVYEQFF
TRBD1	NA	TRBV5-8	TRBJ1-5	TGTGCCAGCAGCGGCAGGACAGGGGGACAGCCCCAGCATTTT	CASSGRTGGQPQHF
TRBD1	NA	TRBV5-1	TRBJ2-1	TGCGCCAGACGACAGGGACCCTACAATGAGCAGTTCTTC	CARRQGPYNEQFF
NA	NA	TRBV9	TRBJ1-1	TGTGCCAGCAGCGCGAAGTCGTCCGGCACTGAAGCTTTCTTT	CASSAKSSGTEAFF
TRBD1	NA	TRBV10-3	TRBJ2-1	TGTGCCATCAGTGCAAGGGGACAGGGAGGCAATGAGCAGTTCTTC	CAISARGQGGNEQFF
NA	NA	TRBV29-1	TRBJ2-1	TGCAGCGCTAGGCAGGATTTGAATGAGCAGTTCTTC	CSARQDLNEQFF
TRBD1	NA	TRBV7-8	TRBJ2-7	TGTGCCAGCAGCTTAGGATTTAGTTGGGACAGAGCCTACGAGCAGTACTTC	CASSLGFSWDRAYEQYF
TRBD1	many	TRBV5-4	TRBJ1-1	TGTGCCAGCAGCTCCCCGGGACAGGGGAACACTGAAGCTTTCTTT	CASSSPGQGNTEAFF
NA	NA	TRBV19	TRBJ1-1	TGTGCCAGTAGTATAGTCGGGGGAAATATCCCTGAAGCTTTCTTT	CASSIVGGNIPEAFF
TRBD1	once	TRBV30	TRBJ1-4	TGTGCCTGGTTAAAGGGACAGGGCGGCGAAAAACTGTTTTTT	CAWLKGQGGEKLFF
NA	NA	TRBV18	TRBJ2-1	TGTGCCAGCTCACCTGGCAACTACAATGAGCAGTTCTTC	CASSPGNYNEQFF
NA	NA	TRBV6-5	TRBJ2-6	TGTGCCAGTAGCTCTGGGGCCAACGTCCTGACTTTC	CASSSGANVLTF
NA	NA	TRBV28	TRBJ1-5	TGTGCCAGCAGTTTGGGGGGTGATCAGCCCCAGCATTTT	CASSLGGDQPQHF
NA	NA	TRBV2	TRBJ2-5	TGTGCCAGCAGTGTTAGTCAGGTCGGCACCCAGTACTTC	CASSVSQVGTQYF
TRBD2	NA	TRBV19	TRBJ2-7	TGTGCCAGTAGTATCGTTGCGGGAGAATTCTACGAGCAGTACTTC	CASSIVAGEFYEQYF
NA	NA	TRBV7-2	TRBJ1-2	TGTGCCAGCAGCCCGGGGGGGGTGCTCTATGGCTACACCTTC	CASSPGGVLYGYTF
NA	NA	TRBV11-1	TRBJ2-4	TGTGCCAGCAGCTTAGACTTAGCCAAAAACATTCAGTACTTC	CASSLDLAKNIQYF
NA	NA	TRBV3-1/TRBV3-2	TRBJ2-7	TGTGCCAGCAGCCAATCCCGCGAGCAGTACTTC	CASSQSREQYF
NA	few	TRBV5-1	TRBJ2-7	TGCGCCAGCAGCTGGGGTCTCAGAGGAGGGGAACCTAACGAGCAGTACTTC	CASSWGLRGGEPNEQYF
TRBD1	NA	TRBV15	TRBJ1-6	TGTGCCACCAGCAGAAAGACCGGGACAGGGAGTTCACCCCTCCACTTT	CATSRKTGTGSSPLHF
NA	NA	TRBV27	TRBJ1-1	TGTGCCAGCAGTCCCATGAGGGGGATCATGAACACTGAAGCTTTCTTT	CASSPMRGIMNTEAFF
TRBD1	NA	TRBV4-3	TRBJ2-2	TGCGCCAGCAGGGGACAGGACACCGGGGAGCTGTTTTTT	CASRGQDTGELFF
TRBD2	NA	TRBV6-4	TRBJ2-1	TGTGCCAGCAGCCCCGGGACTAGCTACGAGCAGTTCTTC	CASSPGTSYEQFF
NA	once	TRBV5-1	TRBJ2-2	TGCGCCAGCAGCTTGGCGCAGACCGGGGAGCTGTTTTTT	CASSLAQTGELFF
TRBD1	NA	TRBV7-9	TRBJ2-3	TGTGCCAGCAGCTCCCGGACAGGGGCAAGCACAGATACGCAGTATTTT	CASSSRTGASTDTQYF
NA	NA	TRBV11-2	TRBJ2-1	TGTGCCAGCAGCTTAGCAGGGTACAATGAGCAGTTCTTC	CASSLAGYNEQFF
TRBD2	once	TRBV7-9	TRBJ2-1	TGTGCCAGCAGCTTGCCTGGGGCTAGCGGGAGTCACCCAAGGGATGAGCAGTTCTTC	CASSLPGASGSHPRDEQFF
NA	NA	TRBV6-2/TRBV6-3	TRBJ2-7	TGTGCCAGCAGTTACCGCTACGAGCAGTACTTC	CASSYRYEQYF
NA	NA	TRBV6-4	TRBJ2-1	TGTGCCAGCAGTACGTTCGGGGCGGGAAGCAATGAGCAGTTCTTC	CASSTFGAGSNEQFF